These 3 T cell receptor beta chains were all obtained from the same sample, sequenced in a study of T cell changes during pregnancy in multiple sclerosis. Only in-frame clones appear in the TCRdb table, and some are missing; sequencing was by immunoSEQ multiplex PCR. The table lists almost 35,000 clones, approximately 91% of them singletons. The material was peripheral blood, obtained in the second trimester of pregnancy. The receptors were gathered from a female donor in good health, enrolled as a control in a pregnancy study.

The CDR3 loop reads CASTPILDPPRTYGYTF. The CDR3 region has the DNA TGTGCCAGTACCCCGATACTAGACCCTCCAAGGACCTATGGCTACACCTTC. This chain links TRBV19 with TRBJ1-2, with unresolved D. The CDR3 contains 17 residues. In germline, CDR1 is LNHDA, CDR2 SQIVND (reference sequence). V gave up 7 bases and J gave up 4 bases, with 25 bases separating them.

The CDR3 sequence: CASSLGGTGDGYTF. DNA of the CDR3: TGTGCCAGCAGCTTAGGAGGGACAGGGGACGGCTACACCTTC. V usage is TRBV7-2 and J usage is TRBJ1-2; 10 bases are a match to TRBD1. Trimming took 1 base from V and 8 from J; bases not matched to a gene: 4. The CDR3 is 14 residues long. The germline gives CDR1 SGHTA, CDR2 FQGNSA.

The chain uses TRBV5-1 and TRBJ2-5; the match to TRBD2 covers 13 bases. The CDR3 spans 15 residues. After removal of 6 bases from V and 3 bases from J, the junction contained 5 bases not matched to a gene. The germline CDR1 and CDR2 sequences are SGHRS and YFSETQ. CDR3: CASTTGTSGEETQYF. CDR3 coding DNA: TGCGCCAGCACCACCGGGACTAGCGGGGAAGAGACCCAGTACTTC.